Listed below are T cell receptor beta chains from one sample, sequenced in a study of cytomegalovirus exposure and HLA in healthy donors. Assay: immunoSEQ multiplex PCR; the TCRdb copy retains only in-frame clones and omits some. The table lists about 140,000 clones, roughly 62% of them singletons. The sequencing input was PBMCs. The source of these receptors is a male donor in good health and CMV-seronegative. Both conserved end residues are part of each CDR3. Expanded clones are given a class, and other clones once, few, many or no size at all.

size	V	J	CDR3
NA	TRBV7-9	TRBJ1-5	CASSLPDQPQHF
NA	TRBV7-6	TRBJ1-1	CASSFGTGMNTEAFF
NA	TRBV6-6	TRBJ2-5	CASRGGLETQYF
once	TRBV10-3	TRBJ1-5	CAISEADTLQGPQHF
few	TRBV7-6	TRBJ1-3	CASSSVQGTGNTIYF
few	TRBV30	TRBJ2-3	CAWSPLVRTSGYPSTDTQYF
once	TRBV5-1	TRBJ1-6	CASSPSREAFNSPLHF
NA	TRBV7-2	TRBJ2-7	CASSWSGGQGLTYEQYF
few	TRBV5-1	TRBJ1-1	CASSTNLGGDEAFF
NA	TRBV28	TRBJ2-7	CASSLRGPNYEQYF
few	TRBV19	TRBJ1-6	CASSPGTVNSPLHF
NA	TRBV7-8	TRBJ1-5	CASSQGTALSNQPQHF
NA	TRBV5-4	TRBJ1-6	CASSLESGGNSPLHF
NA	TRBV28	TRBJ2-2	CASSLSLGLAGGTGELFF
NA	TRBV30	TRBJ1-5	CAWSPNRGGNQPQHF
NA	TRBV25-1	TRBJ1-4	CASSGGTGSIEKLFF
NA	TRBV7-3	TRBJ2-7	CASSLSPGYEQYF
once	TRBV2	TRBJ2-5	CASSERVGTQYF
few	TRBV7-2	TRBJ1-5	CASSLFGQGQPQHF
NA	TRBV7-6	TRBJ1-1	CASRGPGTEAFF
NA	TRBV9	TRBJ2-2	CASSVATSVDTGELFF
once	TRBV27	TRBJ1-1	CASSLYDSSNTEAFF
NA	TRBV7-2	TRBJ1-1	CASSPDTEAFF
NA	TRBV9	TRBJ1-6	CASSVWDTRNSPLHF
NA	TRBV19	TRBJ2-2	CASIGPGQGYTGELFF
NA	TRBV10-3	TRBJ2-5	CAAGSGGQETQYF
NA	TRBV18	TRBJ1-2	CASSPGDRGLGYTF
NA	TRBV28	TRBJ1-2	CASSHRFGYGYTF
NA	TRBV7-2	TRBJ1-5	CASSLKGQGQPQHF
few	TRBV7-9	TRBJ2-7	CASRPSGGKFYEQYF
NA	TRBV9	TRBJ1-1	CASSVVGTGGEGTEAFF
few	TRBV6-5	TRBJ2-5	CASSPTSYQETQYF